Following are 9 T cell receptor beta chains from one sample sequenced in a study of CXCR3-negative and CXCR3-positive naive CD8 T cells. General observations from the study: Researchers report that CXCR3-positive naive cells carry more hydrophobic TRB CDR3s than CXCR3-negative naive cells.

No antigen has been identified for these receptors. In preparing the TRB cDNA libraries, 5' RACE with UMI labels was used. After re-calling the 5' RACE reads, TCRdb lists one entry per CDR3 protein, DNA absent. This sample's clone table lists 75,000 to 90,000 distinct CDR3 sequences. The sample taken for sequencing was naive CXCR3+ CD8+ T cells from blood. Subset described: CD45RO-CCR7+CD27+CD95- naive CD8+ T cells expressing CXCR3 (TNR3+). These receptors were taken from a human donor in good health. Some clones in this sample may be carry-over from other donors' samples.

The chain uses TRBV28 and TRBJ1-1; with no DNA, the TCRdb D assignment of TRBD1 cannot be verified. The germline V gene has CDR1 MDHEN and CDR2 SYDVKM. The CDR3 sequence is 14 residues long. Here the CDR3 reads CASSLGGRDTEAFF.

J is TRBJ2-7 and V is TRBV7-9; checking the TCRdb D call of TRBD1 is not possible without DNA. Germline loops: CDR1 SEHNR, CDR2 FQNEAQ (reference sequence). The CDR3 consists of 14 residues. The CDR3 reads CASSARQGGYEQYF.

This rearrangement joins TRBV4-3 to TRBJ2-5; TCRdb selects TRBD1, and the lack of DNA leaves this call unchecked. Germline values: CDR1 LGHNA, CDR2 YSLEER. This CDR3 spans 17 amino acids. The CDR3 is CASSQDTGQALQETQYF.

This chain links TRBV6-4 with TRBJ2-1. This CDR3 comprises 16 residues. Germline assignment: CDR1 MRHNA and CDR2 SNTAGT. The CDR3 spells CASSDTTSDPTGEQFF.

This chain joins TRBV7-9 and TRBJ1-5; the TCRdb call, TRBD1, lacks DNA for checking. Germline CDR1 SEHNR, CDR2 FQNEAQ (reference sequence). This CDR3 region has 14 residues. The CDR3 reads CASSLEGANQPQHF.

The genes are TRBV28 and TRBJ1-2; TCRdb designates TRBD1, a call that cannot be tested without DNA. This CDR3 is 13 amino acids long. The germline CDR1 and CDR2 sequences are MDHEN and SYDVKM. CDR3 protein: CASSFVGAGGYTF.

CDR3: CASSPHGFGVTNTDTQYF. The genes are TRBV23-1 and TRBJ2-3. TRBV23-1 is assigned to the ORF class and has an uncertain function. The CDR3 totals 18 residues.

The CDR3: CASSQEASGGARSYEQYF. The V and J genes are TRBV4-2 and TRBJ2-7; the TRBD2 assignment by TCRdb is unverifiable without DNA. Germline CDR1 LGHNA, CDR2 YNFKEQ. The CDR3 is 18 residues long.

This rearrangement joins TRBV28 to TRBJ2-1; TCRdb designates TRBD2, a call that cannot be tested without DNA. Germline V gives CDR1 MDHEN, CDR2 SYDVKM. The CDR3 is 15 residues long. CDR3 sequence: CASSFSGLAYNERFF.